This TCR beta chain is drawn from a study of tumor-infiltrating lymphocytes in primary liver carcinoma. Study-wide results and limits: Compared with tumor region pairs, tumor-adjacent and tumor-blood pairs overlapped less.

This clonotype was counted many times. Its specificity is unknown. From germline, CDR1 is SQVTM and CDR2 ANQGSEA. CDR3 length equals 15 residues. V lost 7 bases and J lost 0; bases outside the gene matches: 5. Germline DNA was extracted too, while blood RNA derived from unsorted whole blood. Starting from approximately 500 ng of total RNA, TCR beta cDNA was produced with a primer in the constant region. Modified slightly, ARM-PCR produced TCR beta libraries over three nested multiplex PCR rounds. TRBV1-TRBV30 forward primers paired with a C-beta reverse primer drove the first two PCR rounds, 10 cycles each. TCRdb re-analysed the multiplex PCR reads in MiXCR, keeping a single row per CDR3 protein. The data contain 300,000 to 350,000 distinct CDR3 sequences, less than 65% of them singletons.

The V gene is TRBV29-1, the J gene TRBJ2-5; 13 bases map to TRBD2. Material for sequencing was peripheral blood. The TCR comes from a middle-aged man with primary liver carcinoma and hepatitis B virus infection. The DNA of the CDR3 is TGCAGCGCCGTACTAGCGGGAGGGAACCAAGAGACCCAGTACTTC. Its translation is CSAVLAGGNQETQYF.